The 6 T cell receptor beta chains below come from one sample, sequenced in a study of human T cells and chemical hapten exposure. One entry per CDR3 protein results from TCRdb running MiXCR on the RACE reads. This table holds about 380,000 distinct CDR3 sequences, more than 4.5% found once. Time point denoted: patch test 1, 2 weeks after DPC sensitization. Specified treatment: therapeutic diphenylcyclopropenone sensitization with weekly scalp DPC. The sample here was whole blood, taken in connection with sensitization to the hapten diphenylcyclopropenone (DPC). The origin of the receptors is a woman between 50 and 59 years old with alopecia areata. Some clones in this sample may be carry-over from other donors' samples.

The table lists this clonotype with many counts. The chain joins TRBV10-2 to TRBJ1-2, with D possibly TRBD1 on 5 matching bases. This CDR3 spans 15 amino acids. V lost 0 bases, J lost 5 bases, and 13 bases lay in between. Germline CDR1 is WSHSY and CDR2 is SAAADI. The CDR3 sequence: CASSESGTGEYGYTF. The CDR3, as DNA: TGCGCCAGCAGTGAGTCTGGGACCGGCGAATATGGCTACACCTTC.

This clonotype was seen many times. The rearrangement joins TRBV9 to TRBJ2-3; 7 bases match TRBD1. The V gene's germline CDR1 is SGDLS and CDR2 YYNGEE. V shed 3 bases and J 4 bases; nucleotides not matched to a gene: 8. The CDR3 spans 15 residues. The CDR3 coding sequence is TGTGCCAGCAGCGGTCGGGACAGCCATCCAGATACGCAGTATTTT. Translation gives CASSGRDSHPDTQYF.

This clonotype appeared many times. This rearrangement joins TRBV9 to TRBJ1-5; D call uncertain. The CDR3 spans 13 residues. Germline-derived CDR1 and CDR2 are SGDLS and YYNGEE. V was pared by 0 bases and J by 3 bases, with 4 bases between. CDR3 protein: CASSVGLNQPQHF. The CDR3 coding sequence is TGTGCCAGCAGCGTAGGGCTCAATCAGCCCCAGCATTTT.

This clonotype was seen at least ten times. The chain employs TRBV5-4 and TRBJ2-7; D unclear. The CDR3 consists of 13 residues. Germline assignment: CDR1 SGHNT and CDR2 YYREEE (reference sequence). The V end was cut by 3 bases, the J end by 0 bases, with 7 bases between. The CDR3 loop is CASSSVYSYEQYF. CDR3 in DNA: TGTGCCAGCAGCTCAGTGTACTCCTACGAGCAGTACTTC.

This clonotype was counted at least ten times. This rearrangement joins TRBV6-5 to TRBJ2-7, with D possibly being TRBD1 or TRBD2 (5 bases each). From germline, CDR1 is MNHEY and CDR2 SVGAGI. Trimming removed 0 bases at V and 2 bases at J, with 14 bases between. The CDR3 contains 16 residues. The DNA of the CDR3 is TGTGCCAGCAGTTACTCGGCTGGGGGTTTGCCCTACGAGCAGTACTTC. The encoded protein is CASSYSAGGLPYEQYF.

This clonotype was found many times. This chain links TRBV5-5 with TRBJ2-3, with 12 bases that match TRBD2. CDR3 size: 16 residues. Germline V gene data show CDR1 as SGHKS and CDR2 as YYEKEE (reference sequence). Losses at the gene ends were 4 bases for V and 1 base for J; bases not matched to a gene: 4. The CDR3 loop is CASSNRLAGGTDTQYF. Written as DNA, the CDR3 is TGTGCCAGCAGCAATAGACTAGCGGGGGGCACAGATACGCAGTATTTT.